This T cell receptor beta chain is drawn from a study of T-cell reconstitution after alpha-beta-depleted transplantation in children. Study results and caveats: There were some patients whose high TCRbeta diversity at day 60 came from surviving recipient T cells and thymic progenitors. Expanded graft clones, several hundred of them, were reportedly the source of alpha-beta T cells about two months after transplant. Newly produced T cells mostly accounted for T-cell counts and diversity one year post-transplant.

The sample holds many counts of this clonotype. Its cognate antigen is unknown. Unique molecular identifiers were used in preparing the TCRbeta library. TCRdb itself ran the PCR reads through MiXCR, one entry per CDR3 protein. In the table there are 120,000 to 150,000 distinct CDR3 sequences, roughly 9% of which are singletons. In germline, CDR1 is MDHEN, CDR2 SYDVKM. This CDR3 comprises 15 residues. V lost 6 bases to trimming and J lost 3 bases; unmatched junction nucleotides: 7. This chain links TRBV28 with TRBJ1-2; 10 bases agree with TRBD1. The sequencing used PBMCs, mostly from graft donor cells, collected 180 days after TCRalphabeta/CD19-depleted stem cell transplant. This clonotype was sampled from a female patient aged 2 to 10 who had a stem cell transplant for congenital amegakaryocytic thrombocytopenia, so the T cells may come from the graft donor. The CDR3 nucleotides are TGTGCCAGCAGAGCATCCGGGACAGGGGACTATGGCTACACCTTC. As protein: CASRASGTGDYGYTF.